These 27 T cell receptor beta chains share one sample of origin, sequenced in a study of T cells in Graves' hyperthyroidism and ophthalmopathy. The TCR beta CDR3 regions underwent amplification using RNA transcripts as the source. In the first-round RT-PCR of the TCR CDR3, the HTBI primer set was used. TCRdb independently ran MiXCR on the multiplex PCR reads; one entry per CDR3 protein. The table lists 270,000 or so distinct CDR3 sequences, about 25% of them singletons. Sequenced material: blood. The receptors were sampled from a man between 35 and 55 years old with Graves' hyperthyroidism that later progressed to Graves' ophthalmopathy.

In this sample, this clonotype turned up many times. The chain has TRBV28 and TRBJ2-5, with 10 positions matching TRBD1. The V segment lost 6 bases and the J segment 4 bases; nucleotides outside the gene matches: 14. Germline V lookup: CDR1 MDHEN, CDR2 SYDVKM. This CDR3 has 17 residues. DNA of the CDR3: TGTGCCAGCAGACCCCCCGGACAGGGGGGTTCACGAGAGACCCAGTACTTC. Encoded protein: CASRPPGQGGSRETQYF. The full variable domain, in which reference TRBV28 and TRBJ2-5 provide the parts outside the CDR3, is DVKVTQSSRYLVKRTGEKVFLECVQDMDHENMFWYRQDPGLGLRLIYFSYDVKMKEKGDIPEGYSVSREKKERFSLILESASTNQTSMYLCASRPPGQGGSRETQYFGPGTRLLVL.

This clonotype was observed many times. The chain joins TRBV7-9 to TRBJ2-5, with 8 bases identical to TRBD2. The CDR3 has 16 residues. Trimming at V came to 4 bases and at J to 5 bases, leaving 12 bases not matched to a gene. Germline V CDR1 and CDR2: SEHNR, FQNEAQ (reference sequence). The CDR3 DNA is TGTGCCAGCAGCTCCCCCCGGGGGGGAAGCAGGGAGACCCAGTACTTC. Translation: CASSSPRGGSRETQYF. Variable domain in full (rest from reference TRBV7-9 and TRBJ2-5): DTGVSQNPRHKITKRGQNVTFRCDPISEHNRLYWYRQTLGQGPEFLTYFQNEAQLEKSRLLSDRFSAERPKGSFSTLEIQRTEQGDSAMYLCASSSPRGGSRETQYFGPGTRLLVL.

This clonotype was seen ten or more times. The V gene is TRBV9, the J gene TRBJ2-2; TRBD2 aligns across 11 bases. From germline, CDR1 is SGDLS and CDR2 YYNGEE. This CDR3 contains 19 residues. V shed 2 bases and J 0 bases; nucleotides not matched to a gene: 9. In DNA form, the CDR3 reads TGTGCCAGCAGCGTTGGGCCTAGCGGGAGGCAGTCGAACACCGGGGAGCTGTTTTTT. Translating gives CASSVGPSGRQSNTGELFF.

This clonotype showed up many times. The chain is built from TRBV7-9 and TRBJ1-5; D not certain. V was pared by 1 base and J by 0 bases, with 7 bases between. The CDR3 length is 15 residues. Germline loops: CDR1 SEHNR, CDR2 FQNEAQ (reference sequence). The CDR3 DNA sequence: TGTGCCAGCAGCTTAGGGCAGGATAGCAATCAGCCCCAGCATTTT. Translation: CASSLGQDSNQPQHF. Using reference TRBV7-9 and TRBJ1-5 for the parts outside the CDR3, the full variable domain is DTGVSQNPRHKITKRGQNVTFRCDPISEHNRLYWYRQTLGQGPEFLTYFQNEAQLEKSRLLSDRFSAERPKGSFSTLEIQRTEQGDSAMYLCASSLGQDSNQPQHFGDGTRLSIL.

The CDR3 coding sequence is TGCAGTCCCTCGGGGGGAAGGAGGGCCCAACACGAGCAGTACTTC. Translating it yields CSPSGGRRAQHEQYF. The chain joins TRBV20-1 to TRBJ2-7; 7 bases are a match to TRBD2. Germline CDR1 reads DFQATT; CDR2 reads SNEGSKA (reference sequence). V lost 8 bases, J lost 5 bases, and 18 bases stayed unmatched. This CDR3 is 15 amino acids long.

This clonotype was seen at least ten times. V is TRBV5-1 and J is TRBJ2-7, with D uncertain. V lost 5 bases and J lost 3, with 12 bases in between. CDR1 is SGHRS, CDR2 YFSETQ, per germline. The CDR3 has 13 residues. CDR3 amino acids: CASSSALNYEQYF. The CDR3 DNA reads TGCGCCAGCAGTTCAGCGTTAAACTACGAGCAGTACTTC.

The V call is TRBV20-1, the J call TRBJ1-1, with D maybe TRBD1 (6 bases). Germline V CDR1 and CDR2: DFQATT, SNEGSKA (reference sequence). V was trimmed by 4 bases and J by 0 bases, leaving 18 bases between them. The CDR3 has 16 residues. In DNA form, the CDR3 reads TGCAGTGCTAACGATTACGGGGGACAAATGAACACTGAAGCTTTCTTT. Protein sequence: CSANDYGGQMNTEAFF.

This clonotype was picked up many times. The gene calls are TRBV7-2 and TRBJ2-5; D might be TRBD1 (5 bases). Germline V gene data show CDR1 as SGHTA and CDR2 as FQGNSA. The V and J ends lost 6 bases and 0 bases respectively, with 5 bases between them. This CDR3 comprises 12 residues. The chain's CDR3 is CASRQDQETQYF. The CDR3 DNA follows: TGTGCCAGCAGACAGGACCAAGAGACCCAGTACTTC.

The J gene is TRBJ2-5, the V gene TRBV12-3 or TRBV12-4; D perhaps matches TRBD1 (5 bases). Trimming shortened V by 4 bases and J by 1 base, and 10 bases separated the two germline ends. The CDR3 is 14 amino acids. This chain's CDR3 is CASSWGHAQETQYF. The CDR3 DNA sequence: TGTGCCAGCAGTTGGGGCCACGCCCAAGAGACCCAGTACTTC.

This clonotype was seen many times. The CDR3 coding sequence is TGTGCCAGCAGCCAATCGACCCATGGCTACACCTTC. It translates to CASSQSTHGYTF. The V and J genes are TRBV4-2 and TRBJ1-2; D remains unclear. This CDR3 spans 12 amino acids. Trimming pared 2 bases from V and 6 bases from J, leaving 7 bases between. Per the germline V gene, CDR1 is LGHNA and CDR2 is YNFKEQ.

V gene TRBV12-3 or TRBV12-4 combines with J gene TRBJ1-5; D uncertain. Trimming removed 7 bases from V and 0 bases from J, with 10 bases in between. This CDR3 comprises 14 residues. In DNA form, the CDR3 reads TGTGCCAGCACCCGGACCGATAGCAATCAGCCCCAGCATTTT. Translation gives CASTRTDSNQPQHF.

The rearrangement joins TRBV7-2 to TRBJ1-1; D uncertain. Trimming left V 5 bases short and J 6 bases short, with 10 bases between. The CDR3 covers 12 residues. From germline, CDR1 is SGHTA and CDR2 FQGNSA. The CDR3 sequence is CASSRFGAEAFF. DNA for the CDR3: TGTGCCAGCAGCCGATTCGGTGCTGAAGCTTTCTTT.

This clonotype was counted many times. The chain carries TRBV3-1 and TRBJ2-7; D uncertain. This CDR3 spans 12 amino acids. Trimming took 1 base from V and 4 from J, leaving 5 bases between them. Germline CDR1 and CDR2: LGHDT and YNNKEL (reference sequence). The CDR3 here is CASSQGEYEQYF. For the CDR3, the DNA is TGTGCCAGCAGCCAAGGAGAGTACGAGCAGTACTTC.

This clonotype was counted at least ten times. CDR3 amino acids: CASSPRTEAKNIQYF. CDR3 bases: TGTGCCAGCAGCCCCAGGACGGAAGCCAAAAACATTCAGTACTTC. The chain links TRBV12-3 or TRBV12-4 to TRBJ2-4; D remains unclear. This CDR3 is built from 15 residues. V was clipped by 6 bases and J by 0 bases, with 12 bases between them.

This clonotype was recorded at least ten times. The chain links TRBV19 to TRBJ1-1; D unresolved. The CDR3 runs to 13 residues. V lost 7 bases and J lost 1, with 10 bases in between. Germline CDR1 reads LNHDA; CDR2 reads SQIVND (reference sequence). This CDR3 reads CASKETANTEAFF. As DNA, the CDR3 is TGTGCCAGTAAGGAGACGGCGAACACTGAAGCTTTCTTT.

V usage is TRBV20-1 and J usage is TRBJ1-1; no reliable D call. Germline loops: CDR1 DFQATT, CDR2 SNEGSKA (reference sequence). The CDR3 is made up of 15 amino acids. With 5 bases removed from V and 2 bases from J, the gap between germline ends came to 18 bases. CDR3 DNA sequence: TGCAGTGCTCTGAAGTCCCTGGACGGAAACACTGAAGCTTTCTTT. It translates to CSALKSLDGNTEAFF.

This clonotype was seen repeatedly, ten times or more. J is TRBJ2-7 and V is TRBV5-1, with TRBD1 identical over 7 bases. Germline lookup yields CDR1 SGHRS and CDR2 YFSETQ. V dropped 4 bases and J dropped 0; count of bases not matched to a gene: 4. This CDR3 comprises 14 residues. The CDR3 nucleotides read TGCGCCAGCAGCCCCCGGGACAGCTCCTACGAGCAGTACTTC. It encodes CASSPRDSSYEQYF.

This clonotype was seen at least ten times. This chain connects TRBV12-3 or TRBV12-4 to TRBJ2-4, with TRBD2 matching 9 bases. The V segment lost 7 bases and the J segment 8 bases; nucleotides outside the gene matches: 12. This CDR3 has 15 amino acids. CDR3 region: CASTQYSGSRDIQYF. In nucleotides, the CDR3 is TGTGCCAGCACCCAATATAGCGGGAGCCGGGACATTCAGTACTTC.

This clonotype was observed many times. The chain uses TRBV7-2 and TRBJ2-2; tentatively, D is TRBD1 (6 bases). With 2 bases removed from V and 3 bases from J, the gap between germline ends came to 10 bases. Looked up from germline, CDR1 is SGHTA and CDR2 is FQGNSA. This CDR3 has 15 amino acids. The chain's CDR3 is CASSLFRGYTGELFF. The CDR3 region has the DNA TGTGCCAGCAGCTTATTCAGGGGATACACCGGGGAGCTGTTTTTT.

The J gene is TRBJ2-5, the V gene TRBV28; possible D gene TRBD2, 6 bases. Trimming took 7 bases from V and 5 from J, leaving 20 bases between them. The CDR3 totals 15 residues. Germline V CDR1 and CDR2: MDHEN, SYDVKM. Here the CDR3 DNA reads TGTGCCAGCACGACCGCTACCGGAGGAGGGGAGACCCAGTACTTC. Translated, it gives CASTTATGGGETQYF. Combining the CDR3 with reference TRBV28 and TRBJ2-5 gives the whole variable domain DVKVTQSSRYLVKRTGEKVFLECVQDMDHENMFWYRQDPGLGLRLIYFSYDVKMKEKGDIPEGYSVSREKKERFSLILESASTNQTSMYLCASTTATGGGETQYFGPGTRLLVL.

The sample holds many counts of this clonotype. The chain is built from TRBV10-3 and TRBJ2-2; D is undetermined. Germline lookup yields CDR1 ENHRY and CDR2 SYGVKD. The CDR3 extends over 13 amino acids. V was clipped by 7 bases and J by 6 bases, with 12 bases between them. CDR3 amino acids: CAITTPGPGELFF. The CDR3 DNA reads TGTGCCATCACTACCCCCGGTCCCGGGGAGCTGTTTTTT.

This clonotype was detected many times. The rearrangement links TRBV12-3 or TRBV12-4 to TRBJ1-5; 12 positions agree with TRBD1. V was pared by 5 bases and J by 12 bases, with 5 bases of the junction left unmatched. CDR3 length: 13 amino acids. For the CDR3, the DNA is TGTGCCAGCAGTGACGGGACAGGGGGCTTCCAGCATTTT. This encodes CASSDGTGGFQHF.

In this sample, this clonotype turned up many times. The rearrangement joins TRBV7-3 to TRBJ1-1; possible D gene TRBD1, 5 bases. CDR1 and CDR2 (germline): SGHTA, FQGTGA. Trimming removed 5 bases at V and 5 bases at J, with 12 bases between. CDR3 length: 13 amino acids. CDR3 nucleotide sequence: TGTGCCAGCAGCACCGTGGGGGGGACTGAAGCTTTCTTT. The encoded protein is CASSTVGGTEAFF.

At least ten counts were recorded for this clonotype. The V gene is TRBV7-2, the J gene TRBJ1-1, with 8 bases matching TRBD1. The V gene end was trimmed by 5 bases and the J gene end by 11 bases; junction bases not matched to a gene: 10. Germline CDR1 and CDR2: SGHTA and FQGNSA. This CDR3 has 13 residues. CDR3 protein: CASSIRDRSYAFF. CDR3 nucleotide sequence: TGTGCCAGCAGCATACGGGACAGGTCGTACGCTTTCTTT.

This clonotype was seen at least ten times. The chain recombines TRBV6-1 with TRBJ1-3; the match to TRBD1 covers 11 bases. This CDR3 is 14 amino acids long. The germline V gene encodes CDR1 MNHNS and CDR2 SASEGT. V shed 6 bases and J 8 bases; nucleotides not matched to a gene: 6. The CDR3 is CASRTGTGGHTIYF. Written as DNA, the CDR3 is TGTGCCAGCAGAACCGGGACAGGGGGTCACACCATATATTTT.

Many counts were recorded for this clonotype. The J gene is TRBJ1-2, the V gene TRBV12-3 or TRBV12-4; tentatively, D is TRBD1 (5 bases). CDR3 size: 16 residues. The germline V and J ends were trimmed by 2 bases and 8 bases, with 21 bases remaining between them. The CDR3 sequence: CASSLSPPGIRGGYTF. As DNA, the CDR3 is TGTGCCAGCAGTTTAAGCCCGCCCGGAATCCGGGGGGGCTACACCTTC.

This clonotype was seen many times. The J gene is TRBJ1-1, the V gene TRBV2; tentatively, D is TRBD1 (5 bases). Trimming pared 4 bases from V and 5 bases from J, leaving 11 bases between. Per the germline V gene, CDR1 is SNHLY and CDR2 is FYNNEI. The CDR3 has 13 amino acids. For the CDR3, the DNA is TGTGCCAGCAGTGCCCTTGGGGCGACTGAAGCTTTCTTT. Protein sequence: CASSALGATEAFF.